The subject of this entry is one T cell receptor beta chain. Its antigen is currently unknown. The sample comes from a study of Ad26.COV2.S vaccination and SARS-CoV-2 variants. Study-wide results and limits: Similar non-spike TCR breadth was seen in vaccine and placebo recipients.

This sample's treatment: approximately 18 received Ad26.COV2.S at low or high dose, single or two shots; a few received placebo; per-sample allocation not given. Sample collection was performed on day 63 after the first vaccine or placebo injection. The CDR3 has 15 amino acids. CDR1 WNHNN and CDR2 SYGVQD come from the germline V gene (reference sequence). V dropped 4 bases and J dropped 2 bases, with 14 bases sitting between them. This table comes from immunoSEQ multiplex PCR, and its TCRdb copy is limited to in-frame clones, with some not included. The data show about 390,000 clones, with approximately 91% seen just once and 3.5% held by the top ten.

Sequenced here: peripheral blood, sampled in a trial of Ad26.COV2.S vaccine versus placebo. This receptor was obtained from a person aged 18-60 years who received the Ad26.COV2.S COVID-19 vaccine or a placebo. The chain carries TRBV10-1 and TRBJ1-1; D is ambiguous. The CDR3 is CASSASRRRNTEAFF. The CDR3 DNA is TGCGCCAGCAGTGCCTCGAGGAGGAGAAACACTGAAGCTTTCTTT.